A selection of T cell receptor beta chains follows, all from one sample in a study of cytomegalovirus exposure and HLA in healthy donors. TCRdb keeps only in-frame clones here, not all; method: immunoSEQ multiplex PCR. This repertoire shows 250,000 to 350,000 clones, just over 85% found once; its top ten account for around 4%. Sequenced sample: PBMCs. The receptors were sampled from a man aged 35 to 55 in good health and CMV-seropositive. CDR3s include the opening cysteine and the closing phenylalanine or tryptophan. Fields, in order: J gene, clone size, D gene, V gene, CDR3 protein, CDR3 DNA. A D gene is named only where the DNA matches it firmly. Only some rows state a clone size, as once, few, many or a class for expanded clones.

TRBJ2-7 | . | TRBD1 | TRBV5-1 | CASSLYYSGQGSYEQYF | TGCGCCAGCAGCTTGTACTATTCGGGACAGGGTTCCTACGAGCAGTACTTC
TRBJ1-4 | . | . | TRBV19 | CASSIQDSEKLFF | TGTGCCAGTAGTATACAGGACAGTGAAAAACTGTTTTTT
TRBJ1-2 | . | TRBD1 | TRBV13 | CASSLTGDNYGYTF | TGTGCCAGCAGCTTAACAGGGGATAACTATGGCTACACCTTC
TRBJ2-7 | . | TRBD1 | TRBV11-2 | CASTLTGGRAYEQYF | TGTGCCAGCACCCTGACAGGGGGCCGCGCCTACGAGCAGTACTTC
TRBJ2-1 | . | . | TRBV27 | CASSLTNNEQFF | TGTGCCAGCAGTTTGACAAACAATGAGCAGTTCTTC
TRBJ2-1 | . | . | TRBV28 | CASSLMSGPSSYNEQFF | TGTGCCAGCAGTTTGATGAGCGGCCCGAGCTCCTACAATGAGCAGTTCTTC
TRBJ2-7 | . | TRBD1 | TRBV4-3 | CASSLRQGAYEQYF | TGCGCCAGCAGCCTACGACAGGGTGCCTACGAGCAGTACTTC
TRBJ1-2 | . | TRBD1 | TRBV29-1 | CSVASSLGTDLYGYTF | TGCAGCGTTGCCTCCTCCCTCGGGACAGACTTATATGGCTACACCTTC
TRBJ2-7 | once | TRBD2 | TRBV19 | CASGTSGSSYEQYF | TGTGCCAGCGGGACTAGCGGGAGCTCCTACGAGCAGTACTTC
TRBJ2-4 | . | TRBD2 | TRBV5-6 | CASSLGGGVQYF | TGTGCCAGCAGCTTGGGCGGGGGGGTTCAGTACTTC
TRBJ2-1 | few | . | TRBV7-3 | CASSALSYNEQFF | TGTGCCAGCAGCGCACTATCTTACAATGAGCAGTTCTTC
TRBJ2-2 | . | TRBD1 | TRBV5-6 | CASSLIGTGATGELFF | TGTGCCAGCAGCTTGATAGGGACAGGGGCTACCGGGGAGCTGTTTTTT
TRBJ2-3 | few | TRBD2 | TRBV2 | CASRAGAGGVDTQYF | TGTGCCAGCAGGGCTGGAGCGGGAGGTGTAGATACGCAGTATTTT
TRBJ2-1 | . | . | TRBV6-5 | CASSYGGGSYNEQFF | TGTGCCAGCAGTTACGGGGGCGGGAGTTACAATGAGCAGTTCTTC
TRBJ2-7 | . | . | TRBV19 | CASSIGGTRGIYEQYF | TGTGCCAGTAGTATAGGGGGGACACGTGGAATCTACGAGCAGTACTTC
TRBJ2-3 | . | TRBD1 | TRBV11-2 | CASSLTGGTEDTQYF | TGTGCCAGCAGCCTCACAGGGGGCACAGAAGATACGCAGTATTTT
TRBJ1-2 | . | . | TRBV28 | CASSPGGQGYYGYTF | TGTGCCAGCAGTCCCGGGGGGCAGGGGTACTATGGCTACACCTTC
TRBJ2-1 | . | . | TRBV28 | CASSLSVGEQFF | TGTGCCAGCAGTTTAAGCGTGGGTGAGCAGTTCTTC
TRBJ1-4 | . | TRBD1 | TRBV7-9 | CASSEGQVGNEKLFF | TGTGCCAGCAGCGAGGGACAGGTCGGTAATGAAAAACTGTTTTTT
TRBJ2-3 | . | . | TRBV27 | CASSLPPGRRDTQYF | TGTGCCAGCAGCCTGCCCCCCGGGAGAAGAGATACGCAGTATTTT
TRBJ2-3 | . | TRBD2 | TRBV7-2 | CASSPPLGLAGVYTDTQYF | TGTGCCAGCAGCCCGCCCCTTGGACTAGCGGGAGTGTATACAGATACGCAGTATTTT